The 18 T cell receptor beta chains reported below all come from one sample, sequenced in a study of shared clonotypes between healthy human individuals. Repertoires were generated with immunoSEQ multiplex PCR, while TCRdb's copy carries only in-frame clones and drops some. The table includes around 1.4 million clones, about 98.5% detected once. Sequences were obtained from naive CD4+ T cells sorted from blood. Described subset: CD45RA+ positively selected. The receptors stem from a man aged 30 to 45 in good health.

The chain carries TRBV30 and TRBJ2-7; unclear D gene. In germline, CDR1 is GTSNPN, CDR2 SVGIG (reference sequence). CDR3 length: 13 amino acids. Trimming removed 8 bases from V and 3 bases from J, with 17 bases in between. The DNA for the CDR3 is TGTGCCACGTACGGAGACTCCTTCTACGAGCAGTACTTC. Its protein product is CATYGDSFYEQYF.

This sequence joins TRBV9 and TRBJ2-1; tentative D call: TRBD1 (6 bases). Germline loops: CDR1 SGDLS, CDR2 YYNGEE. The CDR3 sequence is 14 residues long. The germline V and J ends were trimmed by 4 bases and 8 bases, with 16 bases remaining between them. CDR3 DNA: TGTGCCAGCAGCTTCTTAACAGGGAAGGATGAGCAGTTCTTC. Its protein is CASSFLTGKDEQFF.

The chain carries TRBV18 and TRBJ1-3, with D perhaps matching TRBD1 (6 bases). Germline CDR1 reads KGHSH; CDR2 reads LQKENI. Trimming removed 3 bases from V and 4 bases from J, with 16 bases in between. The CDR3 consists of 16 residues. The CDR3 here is CASSPLSQGLGNTIYF. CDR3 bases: TGTGCCAGCTCACCCCTTTCGCAGGGGTTAGGAAACACCATATATTTT.

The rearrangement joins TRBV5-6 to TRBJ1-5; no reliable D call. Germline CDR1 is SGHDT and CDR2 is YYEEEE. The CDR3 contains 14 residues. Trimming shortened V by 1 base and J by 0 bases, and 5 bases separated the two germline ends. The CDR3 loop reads CASSLWSSNQPQHF. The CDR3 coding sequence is TGTGCCAGCAGCTTGTGGAGTAGCAATCAGCCCCAGCATTTT.

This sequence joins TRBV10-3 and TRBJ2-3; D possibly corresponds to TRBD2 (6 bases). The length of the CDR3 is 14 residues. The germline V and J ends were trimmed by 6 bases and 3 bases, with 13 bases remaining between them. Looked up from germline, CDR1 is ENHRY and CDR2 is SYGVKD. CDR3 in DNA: TGTGCCATCAGACACTCGCGGGGTACAGATACGCAGTATTTT. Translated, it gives CAIRHSRGTDTQYF.

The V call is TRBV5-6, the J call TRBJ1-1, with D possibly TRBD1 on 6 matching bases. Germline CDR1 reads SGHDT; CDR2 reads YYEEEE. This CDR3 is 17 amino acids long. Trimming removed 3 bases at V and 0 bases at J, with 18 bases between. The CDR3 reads CASSSHLSHRVNTEAFF. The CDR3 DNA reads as TGTGCCAGCAGCTCACACTTATCACACAGGGTGAACACTGAAGCTTTCTTT.

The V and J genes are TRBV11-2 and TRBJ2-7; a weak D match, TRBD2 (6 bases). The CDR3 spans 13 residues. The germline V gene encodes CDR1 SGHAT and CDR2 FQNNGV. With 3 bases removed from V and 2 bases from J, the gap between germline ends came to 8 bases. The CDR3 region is CASSFGLPYEQYF. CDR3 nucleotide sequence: TGTGCCAGCAGCTTCGGACTACCCTACGAGCAGTACTTC.

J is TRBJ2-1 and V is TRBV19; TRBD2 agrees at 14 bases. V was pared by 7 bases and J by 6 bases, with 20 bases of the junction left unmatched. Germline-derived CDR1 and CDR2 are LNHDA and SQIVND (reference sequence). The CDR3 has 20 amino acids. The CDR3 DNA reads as TGTGCCAGTACTCAAAGTTGGGCCGGGACTAGCGGGAGAATCGGCAATGAGCAGTTCTTC. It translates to CASTQSWAGTSGRIGNEQFF.

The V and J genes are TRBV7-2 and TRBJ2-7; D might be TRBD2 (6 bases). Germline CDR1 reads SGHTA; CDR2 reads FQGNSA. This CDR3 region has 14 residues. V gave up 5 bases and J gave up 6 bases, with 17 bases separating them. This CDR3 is CASSGGTFRGEQYF. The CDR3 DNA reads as TGTGCCAGCAGCGGGGGGACCTTTCGGGGCGAGCAGTACTTC.

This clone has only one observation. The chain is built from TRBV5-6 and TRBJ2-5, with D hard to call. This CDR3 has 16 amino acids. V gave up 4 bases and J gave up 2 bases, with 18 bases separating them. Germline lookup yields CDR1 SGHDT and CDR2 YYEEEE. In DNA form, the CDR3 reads TGTGCCAGCAGCATTTCCCGTAAACTCCTACAAGAGACCCAGTACTTC. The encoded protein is CASSISRKLLQETQYF.

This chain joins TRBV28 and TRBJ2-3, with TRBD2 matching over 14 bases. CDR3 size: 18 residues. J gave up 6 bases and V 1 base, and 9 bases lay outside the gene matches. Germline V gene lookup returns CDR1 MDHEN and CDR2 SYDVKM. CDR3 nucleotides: TGTGCCAGCAGTTTATTAGGACTAGCGGGAGGAGGGGCCGATACGCAGTATTTT. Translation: CASSLLGLAGGGADTQYF.

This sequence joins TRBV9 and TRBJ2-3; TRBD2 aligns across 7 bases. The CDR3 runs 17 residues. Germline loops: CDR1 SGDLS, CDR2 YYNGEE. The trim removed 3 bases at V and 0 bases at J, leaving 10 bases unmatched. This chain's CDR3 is CASSAGILARSTDTQYF. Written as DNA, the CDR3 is TGTGCCAGCAGCGCAGGGATACTAGCGAGAAGCACAGATACGCAGTATTTT.

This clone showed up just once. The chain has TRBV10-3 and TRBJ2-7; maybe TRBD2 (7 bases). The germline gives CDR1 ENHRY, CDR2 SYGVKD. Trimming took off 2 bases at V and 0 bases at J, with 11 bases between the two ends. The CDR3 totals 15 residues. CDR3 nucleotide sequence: TGTGCCATCAGTGAGAGGGGGGGCAGCTCCTACGAGCAGTACTTC. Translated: CAISERGGSSYEQYF.

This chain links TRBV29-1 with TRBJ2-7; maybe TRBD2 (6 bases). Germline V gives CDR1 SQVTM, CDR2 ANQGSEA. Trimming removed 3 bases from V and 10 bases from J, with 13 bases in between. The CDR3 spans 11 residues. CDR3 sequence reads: CSVERGGVQYF. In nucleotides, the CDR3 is TGCAGCGTTGAGAGGGGCGGGGTCCAGTACTTC.

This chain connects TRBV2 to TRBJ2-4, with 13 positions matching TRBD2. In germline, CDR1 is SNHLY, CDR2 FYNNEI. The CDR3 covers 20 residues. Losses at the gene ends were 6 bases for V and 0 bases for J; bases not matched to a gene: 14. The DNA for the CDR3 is TGTGCCAGCAGGGAGATTACACTAGCGGGAGGGCAGCGAGCCAAAAACATTCAGTACTTC. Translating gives CASREITLAGGQRAKNIQYF. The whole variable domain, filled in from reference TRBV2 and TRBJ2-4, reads EPEVTQTPSHQVTQMGQEVILRCVPISNHLYFYWYRQILGQKVEFLVSFYNNEISEKSEIFDDQFSVERPDGSNFTLKIRSTKLEDSAMYFCASREITLAGGQRAKNIQYFGAGTRLSVL.

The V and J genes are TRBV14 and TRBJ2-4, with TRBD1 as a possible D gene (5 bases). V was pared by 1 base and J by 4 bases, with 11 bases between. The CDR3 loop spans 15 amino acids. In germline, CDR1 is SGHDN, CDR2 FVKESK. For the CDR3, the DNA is TGTGCCAGCAGCCAAGTCCCAGGGCTGAAAAACATTCAGTACTTC. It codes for CASSQVPGLKNIQYF.

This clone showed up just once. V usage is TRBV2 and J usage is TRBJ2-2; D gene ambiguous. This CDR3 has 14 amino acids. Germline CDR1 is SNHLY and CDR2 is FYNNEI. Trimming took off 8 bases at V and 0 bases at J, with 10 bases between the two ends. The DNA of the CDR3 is TGTGCCAGCTTAGTTGAGGCGAACACCGGGGAGCTGTTTTTT. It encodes CASLVEANTGELFF.

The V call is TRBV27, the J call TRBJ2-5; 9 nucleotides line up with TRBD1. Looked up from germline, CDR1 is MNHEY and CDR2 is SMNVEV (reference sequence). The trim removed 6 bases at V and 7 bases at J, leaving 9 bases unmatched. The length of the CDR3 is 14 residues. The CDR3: CASSRTGEVVTQYF. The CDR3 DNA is TGTGCCAGCAGCAGGACAGGGGAGGTGGTGACCCAGTACTTC.